A few counts support the clone carrying this T cell receptor (beta chain). The data originate from a study of T-cell memory formation after mild COVID-19. From the 5' RACE reads, TCRdb called clonotypes with MiXCR, one entry per CDR3 protein. The top ten clones hold about 5.2% of a sample with 120,000 or so distinct CDR3 sequences, around 15% of them seen once. The CDR3 has 13 residues. Germline lookup yields CDR1 LGHDT and CDR2 YNNKEL (reference sequence). V lost 0 bases to trimming and J lost 4 bases, with 6 bases between them. Sequencing was carried out using PBMCs or a T cell subset sorted from them (not recorded which). The TCR comes from a man younger than 30 who had mild COVID-19 (a few samples of this study predate the infection). Cell type and time point are not known. This chain connects TRBV3-1 to TRBJ2-5; D gene uncertain. As DNA, the CDR3 is TGTGCCAGCAGCCAAGAATGGGCAGAGACCCAGTACTTC. Translated: CASSQEWAETQYF.